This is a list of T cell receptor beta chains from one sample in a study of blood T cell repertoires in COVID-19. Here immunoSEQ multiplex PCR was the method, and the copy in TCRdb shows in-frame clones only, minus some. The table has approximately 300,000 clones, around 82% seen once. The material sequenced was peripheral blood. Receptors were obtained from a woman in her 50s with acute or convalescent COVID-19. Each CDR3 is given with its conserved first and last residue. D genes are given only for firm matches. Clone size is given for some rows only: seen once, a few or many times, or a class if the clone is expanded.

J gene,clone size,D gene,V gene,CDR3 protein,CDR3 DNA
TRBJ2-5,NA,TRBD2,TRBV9,CASSVASGNQETQYF,TGTGCCAGCAGCGTAGCTAGCGGGAACCAAGAGACCCAGTACTTC
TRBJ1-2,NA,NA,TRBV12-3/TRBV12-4,CASSTQGLGGYTF,TGTGCCAGCAGTACCCAGGGATTAGGAGGCTACACCTTC
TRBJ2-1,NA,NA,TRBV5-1,CASSLDRVQDREQFF,TGCGCCAGCAGCTTGGACAGGGTCCAGGATAGGGAGCAGTTCTTC
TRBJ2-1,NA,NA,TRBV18,CASSPVQVVSSYNEQFF,TGTGCCAGCTCACCAGTTCAGGTGGTTAGCTCCTACAATGAGCAGTTCTTC
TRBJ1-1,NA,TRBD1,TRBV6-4,CASSDSNQGDTEAFF,TGTGCCAGCAGTGACTCAAACCAGGGGGACACTGAAGCTTTCTTT
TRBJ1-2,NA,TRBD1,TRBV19,CASSRGTEPNYGYTF,TGTGCCAGTAGTAGAGGGACAGAGCCGAACTATGGCTACACCTTC
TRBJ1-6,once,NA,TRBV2,CASRAIHNSPLHF,TGTGCCAGCAGGGCAATCCATAATTCACCCCTCCACTTT
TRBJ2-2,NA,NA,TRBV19,CASATGLRLTGELFF,TGTGCCAGTGCCACAGGGTTACGGCTCACCGGGGAGCTGTTTTTT
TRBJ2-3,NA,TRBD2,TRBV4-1,CASSHGLAGSTDTQYF,TGCGCCAGCAGCCATGGACTAGCGGGGAGCACAGATACGCAGTATTTT
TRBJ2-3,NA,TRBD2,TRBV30,CAWSPRLAGVPSTDTQYF,TGTGCCTGGAGTCCCCGACTAGCGGGGGTTCCTAGCACAGATACGCAGTATTTT
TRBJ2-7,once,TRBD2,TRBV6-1,CASSEAGLAGTYEQYF,TGTGCCAGCAGTGAAGCCGGACTAGCGGGGACCTACGAGCAGTACTTC
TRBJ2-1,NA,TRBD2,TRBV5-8,CASSLSAGVYHEQFF,TGTGCCAGCAGCTTGTCGGCGGGAGTCTACCATGAGCAGTTCTTC
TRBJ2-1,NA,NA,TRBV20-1,CSARPYNEQFF,TGCAGTGCTAGACCATACAATGAGCAGTTCTTC
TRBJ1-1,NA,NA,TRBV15,CATSRDPEGAFF,TGTGCCACCAGCAGAGATCCGGAGGGAGCTTTCTTT
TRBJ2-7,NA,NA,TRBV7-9,CASSRGLEQYF,TGTGCCAGCAGCAGAGGACTTGAGCAGTACTTC
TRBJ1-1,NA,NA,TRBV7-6,CASSSGRGNTEAFF,TGTGCCAGCAGCTCCGGTCGTGGGAACACTGAAGCTTTCTTT
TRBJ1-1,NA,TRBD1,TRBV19,CASSTTGGGTEAFF,TGTGCCAGTAGTACAACAGGGGGCGGCACTGAAGCTTTCTTT
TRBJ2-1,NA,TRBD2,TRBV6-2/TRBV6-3,CASSNPIEVLAGYNEQFF,TGTGCCAGCAGTAACCCGATAGAAGTGCTAGCGGGTTACAATGAGCAGTTCTTC
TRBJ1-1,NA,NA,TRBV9,CASSVEQGTEAFF,TGTGCCAGCAGCGTCGAACAGGGTACTGAAGCTTTCTTT
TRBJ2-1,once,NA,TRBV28,CASSLTREQFF,TGTGCCAGCAGCTTAACTAGGGAGCAGTTCTTC
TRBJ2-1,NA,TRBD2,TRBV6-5,CAIYSGGAGLDEQFF,TGTGCCATCTATAGCGGGGGGGCCGGATTGGATGAGCAGTTCTTC
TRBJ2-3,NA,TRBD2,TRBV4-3,CASSHLAGSTDTQYF,TGCGCCAGCAGCCACCTAGCGGGAAGCACAGATACGCAGTATTTT
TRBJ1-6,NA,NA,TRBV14,CASSQDKRTPLHF,TGTGCCAGCAGCCAAGACAAGAGGACACCCCTCCACTTT
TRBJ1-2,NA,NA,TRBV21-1,CASSKPGKGYTF,TGTGCCAGCAGCAAACCGGGGAAAGGCTACACCTTC
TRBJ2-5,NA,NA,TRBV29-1,CSVEDLDLLGKTQYF,TGCAGCGTTGAAGATTTAGATCTACTCGGTAAGACCCAGTACTTC
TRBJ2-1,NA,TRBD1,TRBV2,CASSEAGLRDRGIYEQFF,TGTGCCAGCAGTGAAGCCGGTTTAAGGGACAGGGGGATCTATGAGCAGTTCTTC
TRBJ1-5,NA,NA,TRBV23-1,CASSPRASYSNQPQHF,TGCGCCAGCAGTCCGCGGGCCTCTTATAGCAATCAGCCCCAGCATTTT
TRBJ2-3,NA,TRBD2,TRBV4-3,CASSQDVPSGRLDTQYF,TGCGCCAGCAGCCAAGATGTGCCTAGCGGGAGGTTGGATACGCAGTATTTT
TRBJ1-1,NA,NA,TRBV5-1,CASSFDTQKNTEAFF,TGCGCCAGCAGTTTTGACACCCAAAAGAACACTGAAGCTTTCTTT
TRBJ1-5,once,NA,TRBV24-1,CATSQSGNQPQHF,TGTGCCACCAGTCAGTCAGGCAATCAGCCCCAGCATTTT
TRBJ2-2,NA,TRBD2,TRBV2,CASSLRLAGNTGELFF,TGTGCCAGCAGCCTTAGACTAGCGGGGAACACCGGGGAGCTGTTTTTT
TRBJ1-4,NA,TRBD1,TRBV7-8,CASSTTGNPNEKLFF,TGTGCCAGCAGCACGACAGGGAATCCTAATGAAAAACTGTTTTTT
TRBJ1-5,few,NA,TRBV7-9,CASSLDQGQEQPQHF,TGTGCCAGCAGCTTAGATCAGGGGCAGGAACAGCCCCAGCATTTT
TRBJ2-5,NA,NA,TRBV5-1,CASSLALGLGETQYF,TGCGCCAGCAGCTTGGCTCTGGGGCTCGGAGAGACCCAGTACTTC
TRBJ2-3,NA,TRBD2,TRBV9,CASSVRLAGTDTQYF,TGTGCCAGCAGCGTAAGACTAGCGGGGACAGATACGCAGTATTTT
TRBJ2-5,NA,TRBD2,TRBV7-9,CASSPAGGETQYF,TGTGCCAGCAGTCCCGCGGGGGGAGAGACCCAGTACTTC
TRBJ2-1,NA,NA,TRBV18,CASSAQGSSYNEQFF,TGTGCCAGCTCGGCTCAGGGGAGCTCCTACAATGAGCAGTTCTTC
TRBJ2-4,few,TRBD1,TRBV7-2,CASSFDRANIQYF,TGTGCCAGCAGCTTCGACAGGGCAAACATTCAGTACTTC
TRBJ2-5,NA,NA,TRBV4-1,CASSLSERQETQYF,TGCGCCAGCAGCTTGAGCGAACGGCAAGAGACCCAGTACTTC
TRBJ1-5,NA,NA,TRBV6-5,CASSGTQNQPQHF,TGTGCCAGCTCCGGGACACAGAATCAGCCCCAGCATTTT
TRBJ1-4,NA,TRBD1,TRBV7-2,CASSSGQGGEKLFF,TGTGCCAGCAGCTCGGGACAGGGAGGCGAAAAACTGTTTTTT
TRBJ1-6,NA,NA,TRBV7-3,CASSSTEHSPLHF,TGTGCCAGCAGCTCTACAGAGCATTCACCCCTCCACTTT
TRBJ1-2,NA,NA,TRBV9,CASSSRDGYTF,TGTGCCAGCAGCTCCCGCGATGGCTACACCTTC
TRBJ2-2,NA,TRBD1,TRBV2,CASRKDRAPFNTGELFF,TGTGCCAGCAGGAAGGACAGGGCCCCCTTTAACACCGGGGAGCTGTTTTTT
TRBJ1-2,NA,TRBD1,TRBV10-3,CAISESGQGAKDTF,TGTGCCATCAGTGAGTCCGGACAGGGGGCAAAGGACACCTTC
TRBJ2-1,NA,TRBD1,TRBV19,CASSIGQGAYNEQFF,TGTGCCAGTAGCATAGGACAGGGGGCCTACAATGAGCAGTTCTTC
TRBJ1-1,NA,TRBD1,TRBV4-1,CASSHSGQGGAEAFF,TGCGCCAGCAGCCATAGTGGACAGGGAGGGGCTGAAGCTTTCTTT
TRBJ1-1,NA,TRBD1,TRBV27,CASSGQGALNTEAFF,TGTGCCAGCAGTGGACAGGGGGCCCTGAACACTGAAGCTTTCTTT
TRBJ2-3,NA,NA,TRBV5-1,CASSLDSLGDTQYF,TGCGCCAGCAGCTTGGATAGCCTGGGAGATACGCAGTATTTT
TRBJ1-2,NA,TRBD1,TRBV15,CATSRQKTGIYGYTF,TGTGCCACCAGCAGACAGAAGACAGGGATCTATGGCTACACCTTC